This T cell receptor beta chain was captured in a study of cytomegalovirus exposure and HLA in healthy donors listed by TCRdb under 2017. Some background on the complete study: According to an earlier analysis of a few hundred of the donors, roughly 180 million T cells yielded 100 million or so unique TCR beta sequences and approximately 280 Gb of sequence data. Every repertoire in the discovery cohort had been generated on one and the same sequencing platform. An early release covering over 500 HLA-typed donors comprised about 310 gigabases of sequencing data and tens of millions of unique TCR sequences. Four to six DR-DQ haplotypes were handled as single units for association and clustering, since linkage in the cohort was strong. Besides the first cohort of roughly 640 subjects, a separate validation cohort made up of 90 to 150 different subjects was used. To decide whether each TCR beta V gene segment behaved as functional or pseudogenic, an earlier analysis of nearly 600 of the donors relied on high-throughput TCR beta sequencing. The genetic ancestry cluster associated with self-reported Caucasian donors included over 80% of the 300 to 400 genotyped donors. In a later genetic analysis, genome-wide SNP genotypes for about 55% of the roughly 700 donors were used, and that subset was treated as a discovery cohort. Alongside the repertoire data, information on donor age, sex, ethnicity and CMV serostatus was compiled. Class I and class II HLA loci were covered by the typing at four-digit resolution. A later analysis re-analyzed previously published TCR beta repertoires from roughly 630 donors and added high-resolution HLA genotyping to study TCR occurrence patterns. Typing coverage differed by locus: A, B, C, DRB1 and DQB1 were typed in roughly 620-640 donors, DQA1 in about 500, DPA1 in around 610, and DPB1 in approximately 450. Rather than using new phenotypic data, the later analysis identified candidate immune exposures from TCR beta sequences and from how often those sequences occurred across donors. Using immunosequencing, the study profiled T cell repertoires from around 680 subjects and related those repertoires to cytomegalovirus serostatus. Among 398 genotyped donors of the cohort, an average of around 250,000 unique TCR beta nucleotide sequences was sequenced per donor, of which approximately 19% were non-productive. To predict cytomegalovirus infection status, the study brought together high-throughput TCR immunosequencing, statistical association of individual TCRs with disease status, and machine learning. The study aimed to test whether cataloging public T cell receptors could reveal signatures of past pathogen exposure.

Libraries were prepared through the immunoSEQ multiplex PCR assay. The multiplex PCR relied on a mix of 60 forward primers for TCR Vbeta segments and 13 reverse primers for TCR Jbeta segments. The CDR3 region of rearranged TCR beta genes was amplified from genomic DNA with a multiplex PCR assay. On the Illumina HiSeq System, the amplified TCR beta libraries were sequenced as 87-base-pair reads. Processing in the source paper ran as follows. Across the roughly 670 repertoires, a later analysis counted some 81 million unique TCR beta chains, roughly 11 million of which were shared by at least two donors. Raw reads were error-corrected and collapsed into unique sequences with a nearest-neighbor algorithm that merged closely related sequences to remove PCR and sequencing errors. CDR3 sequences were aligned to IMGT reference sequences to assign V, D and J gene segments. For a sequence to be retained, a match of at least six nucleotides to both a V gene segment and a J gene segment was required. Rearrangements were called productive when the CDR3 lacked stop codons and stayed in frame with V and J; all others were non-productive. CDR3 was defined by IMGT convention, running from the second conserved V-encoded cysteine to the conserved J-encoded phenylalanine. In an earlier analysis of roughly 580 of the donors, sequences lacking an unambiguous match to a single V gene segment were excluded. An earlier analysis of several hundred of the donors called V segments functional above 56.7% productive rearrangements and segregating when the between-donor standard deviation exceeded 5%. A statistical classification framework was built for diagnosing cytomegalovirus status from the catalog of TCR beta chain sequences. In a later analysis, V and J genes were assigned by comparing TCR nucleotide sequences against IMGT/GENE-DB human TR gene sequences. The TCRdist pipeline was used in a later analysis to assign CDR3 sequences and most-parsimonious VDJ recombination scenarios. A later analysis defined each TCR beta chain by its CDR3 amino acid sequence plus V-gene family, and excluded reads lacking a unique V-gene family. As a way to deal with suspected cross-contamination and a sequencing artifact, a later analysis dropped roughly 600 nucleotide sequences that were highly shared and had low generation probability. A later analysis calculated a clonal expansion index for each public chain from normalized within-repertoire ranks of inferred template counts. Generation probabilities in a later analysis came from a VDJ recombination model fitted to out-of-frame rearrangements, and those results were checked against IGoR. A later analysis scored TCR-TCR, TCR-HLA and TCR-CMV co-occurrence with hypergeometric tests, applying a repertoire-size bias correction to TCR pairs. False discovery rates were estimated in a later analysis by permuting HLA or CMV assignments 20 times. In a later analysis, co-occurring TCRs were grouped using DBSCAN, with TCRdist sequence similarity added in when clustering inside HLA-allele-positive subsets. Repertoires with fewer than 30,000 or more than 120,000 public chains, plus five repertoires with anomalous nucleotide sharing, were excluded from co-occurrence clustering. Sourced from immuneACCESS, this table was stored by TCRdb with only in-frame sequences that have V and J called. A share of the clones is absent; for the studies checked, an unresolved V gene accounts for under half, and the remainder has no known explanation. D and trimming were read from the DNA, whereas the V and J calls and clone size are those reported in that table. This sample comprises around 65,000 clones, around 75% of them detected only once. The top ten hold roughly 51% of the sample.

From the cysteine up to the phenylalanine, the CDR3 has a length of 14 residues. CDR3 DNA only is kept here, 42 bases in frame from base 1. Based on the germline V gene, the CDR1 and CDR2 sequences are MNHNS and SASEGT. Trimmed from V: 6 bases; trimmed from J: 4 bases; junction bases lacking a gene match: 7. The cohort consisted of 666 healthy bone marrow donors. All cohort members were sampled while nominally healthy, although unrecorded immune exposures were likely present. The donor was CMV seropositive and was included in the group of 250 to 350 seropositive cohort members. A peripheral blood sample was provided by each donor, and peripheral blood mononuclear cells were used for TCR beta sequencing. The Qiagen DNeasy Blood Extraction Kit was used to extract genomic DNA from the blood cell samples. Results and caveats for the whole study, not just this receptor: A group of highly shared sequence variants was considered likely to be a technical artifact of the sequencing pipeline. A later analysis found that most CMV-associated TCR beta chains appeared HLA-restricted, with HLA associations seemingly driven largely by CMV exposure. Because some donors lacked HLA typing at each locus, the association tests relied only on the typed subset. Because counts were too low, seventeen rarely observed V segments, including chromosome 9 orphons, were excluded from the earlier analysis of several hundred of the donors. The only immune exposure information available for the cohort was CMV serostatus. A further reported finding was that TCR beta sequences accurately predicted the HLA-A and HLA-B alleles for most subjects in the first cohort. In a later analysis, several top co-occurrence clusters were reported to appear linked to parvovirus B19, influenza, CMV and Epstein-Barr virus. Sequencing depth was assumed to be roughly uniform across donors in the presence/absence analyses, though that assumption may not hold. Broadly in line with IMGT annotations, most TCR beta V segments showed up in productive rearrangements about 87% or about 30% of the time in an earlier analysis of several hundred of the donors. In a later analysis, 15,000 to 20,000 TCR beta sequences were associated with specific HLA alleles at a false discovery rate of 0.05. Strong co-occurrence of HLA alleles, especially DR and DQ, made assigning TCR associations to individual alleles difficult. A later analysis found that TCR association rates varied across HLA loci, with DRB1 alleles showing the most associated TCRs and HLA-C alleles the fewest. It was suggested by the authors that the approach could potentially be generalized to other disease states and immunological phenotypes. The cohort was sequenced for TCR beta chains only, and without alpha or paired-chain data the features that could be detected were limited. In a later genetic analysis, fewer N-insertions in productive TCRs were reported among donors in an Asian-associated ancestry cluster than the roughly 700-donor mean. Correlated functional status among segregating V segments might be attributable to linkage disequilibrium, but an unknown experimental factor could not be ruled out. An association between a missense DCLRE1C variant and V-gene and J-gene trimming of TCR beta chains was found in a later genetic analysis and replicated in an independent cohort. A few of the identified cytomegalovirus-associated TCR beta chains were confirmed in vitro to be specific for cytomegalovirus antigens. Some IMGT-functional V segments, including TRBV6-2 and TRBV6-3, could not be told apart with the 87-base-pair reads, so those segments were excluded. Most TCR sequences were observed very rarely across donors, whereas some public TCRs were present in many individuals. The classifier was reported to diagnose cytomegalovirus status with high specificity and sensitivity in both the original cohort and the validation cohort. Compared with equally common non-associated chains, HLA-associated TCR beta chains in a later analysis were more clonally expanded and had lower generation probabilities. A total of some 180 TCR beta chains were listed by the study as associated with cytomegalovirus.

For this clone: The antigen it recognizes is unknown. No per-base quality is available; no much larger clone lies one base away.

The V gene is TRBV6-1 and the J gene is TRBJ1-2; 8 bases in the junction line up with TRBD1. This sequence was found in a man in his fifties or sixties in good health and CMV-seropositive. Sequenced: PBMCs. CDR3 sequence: CASRLGQGGYGYTF. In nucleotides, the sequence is TGTGCCAGCAGACTCGGACAGGGAGGCTATGGCTACACCTTC.